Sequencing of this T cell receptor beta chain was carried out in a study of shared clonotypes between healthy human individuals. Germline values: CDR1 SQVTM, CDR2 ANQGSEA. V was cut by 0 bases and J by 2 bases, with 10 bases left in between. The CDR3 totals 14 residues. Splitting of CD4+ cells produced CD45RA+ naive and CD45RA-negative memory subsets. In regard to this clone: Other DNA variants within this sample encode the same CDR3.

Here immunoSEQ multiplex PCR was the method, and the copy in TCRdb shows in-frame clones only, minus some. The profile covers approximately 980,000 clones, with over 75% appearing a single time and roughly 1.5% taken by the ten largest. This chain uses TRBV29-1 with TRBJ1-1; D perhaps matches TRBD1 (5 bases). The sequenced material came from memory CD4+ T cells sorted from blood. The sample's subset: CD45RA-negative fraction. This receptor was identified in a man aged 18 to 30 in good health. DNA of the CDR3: TGCAGCGTTGAAGAGGGGCAGGGAAACACTGAAGCTTTCTTT. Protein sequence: CSVEEGQGNTEAFF.